This TCR beta chain was retrieved from a study of beta chain features in type 1 diabetes. General observations from the study: Any PCR bias toward short templates would affect both groups alike. Insertions at VDJ junctions were less frequent in type 1 diabetes patients. These patients also deleted more nucleotides at the same junctions.

Sampling consisted of one heparinised blood draw per donor, averaging around 100 mL. Investigators reverse transcribed all isolated RNA, so they sequenced expressed TCRB transcripts. TCRdb keeps only in-frame clones here, not all; method: immunoSEQ multiplex PCR. The table has 240,000 or so clones, 25% to 30% seen once. Germline V gene lookup returns CDR1 SGHVS and CDR2 FQNEAQ. Trimming took 8 bases from V and 2 from J, leaving 15 bases between them. CDR3 length: 14 amino acids. A note on this clone: Its antigen is unidentified.

The receptor was derived from a man younger than 40 in good health. Sequenced: central memory CD4+ T cells from blood. J is TRBJ2-5 and V is TRBV7-8; maybe TRBD1 (6 bases). CDR3 region: CASRLMGQQETQYF. The CDR3 DNA sequence: TGTGCCAGCCGACTAATGGGACAACAAGAGACCCAGTACTTC.